These T cell receptor beta chains were read from a single sample in a study of cytotoxic CD8 clonotypes in ibrutinib-treated CLL. Assay: immunoSEQ multiplex PCR; the TCRdb copy retains only in-frame clones and omits some. The sample lists roughly 190,000 clones; around three quarters were seen once. The sample was PBMCs, taken after 24 months of ibrutinib treatment. The receptor set was obtained from a human donor with chronic lymphocytic leukemia. Both conserved end residues are part of each CDR3. The D gene is left open where the match is weak. Size values are once, few and many counts, or a class for expanded clones, and some rows have none.

>TRBV5-1|.|.|15|TRBJ2-1
TGCGCCAGCAGCTTTGGGCAGGTATCCCCTGGTGAGCAGTTCTTC
CASSFGQVSPGEQFF
>TRBV27|once|TRBD2|14|TRBJ2-1
TGTGCCAGCCAGACTAGCGGGAAGTACAATGAGCAGTTCTTC
CASQTSGKYNEQFF
>TRBV30|.|TRBD2|17|TRBJ2-1
TGTGCCTGGAGTGTTTTAGCGGGAGCTGGTTGGTACAATGAGCAGTTCTTC
CAWSVLAGAGWYNEQFF
>TRBV6-5|.|.|13|TRBJ1-1
TGTGCCAGCAGTCGTCAGGGATACACTGAAGCTTTCTTT
CASSRQGYTEAFF
>TRBV6-1|.|.|12|TRBJ1-2
TGTGCCAGCAGTGAAAAAGGCTATGGCTACACCTTC
CASSEKGYGYTF
>TRBV5-4|.|TRBD1|15|TRBJ2-5
TGTGCCAGCAGCGGGTCGGACAGGGTAATCGAGACCCAGTACTTC
CASSGSDRVIETQYF
>TRBV7-8|.|.|15|TRBJ1-4
TGTGCCAGCACCCCCACAGGCTTGGCTAATGAAAAACTGTTTTTT
CASTPTGLANEKLFF
>TRBV7-9|.|TRBD2|15|TRBJ2-7
TGTGCCAGCAGCTCTTTAGCGGGAGGCTTAAACGAGCAGTACTTC
CASSSLAGGLNEQYF
>TRBV5-1|.|TRBD2|15|TRBJ2-5
TGCGCCAGCAGCATATTAGCGGGAGTCGGGGAGACCCAGTACTTC
CASSILAGVGETQYF
>TRBV7-9|.|.|14|TRBJ2-7
TGTGCCAGCAGCTTAGGCGCAGGCCCCTACGAGCAGTACTTC
CASSLGAGPYEQYF
>TRBV11-2|few|.|13|TRBJ2-5
TGTGCCAGCCGCGCGGGGCGGGAAGAGACCCAGTACTTC
CASRAGREETQYF
>TRBV30|.|.|13|TRBJ1-3
TGTGCCTGGAGTTCAATCTCTGGAAACACCATATATTTT
CAWSSISGNTIYF
>TRBV7-6|.|.|12|TRBJ2-7
TGTGCCAGCAGCTCCCGGAGCTACGAGCAGTACTTC
CASSSRSYEQYF
>TRBV15|few|.|14|TRBJ2-7
TGTGCCACCAGCAGAAGTCGCTCTTCCTACGAGCAGTACTTC
CATSRSRSSYEQYF
>TRBV5-1|.|.|13|TRBJ2-1
TGCGCCAGCAGCCTGGACTCGTTAAACTCGCAGTTCTTC
CASSLDSLNSQFF
>TRBV7-2|.|.|13|TRBJ2-1
TGTGCCAGCAGCTTAGCAGGCCTCTCAGAGCAGTTCTTC
CASSLAGLSEQFF
>TRBV9|once|TRBD2|20|TRBJ2-1
TGTGCCAGCAGCGTAAAGTTGCGGGGTAGCGGGAGGATTCCCTACAATGAGCAGTTCTTC
CASSVKLRGSGRIPYNEQFF
>TRBV7-9|.|.|16|TRBJ2-1
TGTGCCAGCAGCTTAGGGTTCTCTGGCAGCTACAATGAGCAGTTCTTC
CASSLGFSGSYNEQFF
>TRBV1|.|.|12|TRBJ1-3
TGCACCAGACGACCGGGTGGAAACACCATATATTTT
CTRRPGGNTIYF
>TRBV7-6|.|TRBD1|14|TRBJ1-4
TGTGCCAGCAGAAAGACAGGGTCTAATGAAAAACTGTTTTTT
CASRKTGSNEKLFF
>TRBV7-2|.|TRBD2|12|TRBJ2-1
TGTGCCAGCAGCACCCGCGGGGGAGAGCAGTTCTTC
CASSTRGGEQFF
>TRBV6-1|.|.|14|TRBJ1-2
TGTGCCAGCAGCGCTGGAGGGGCTAACTATGGCTACACCTTC
CASSAGGANYGYTF
>TRBV7-9|.|.|15|TRBJ1-5
TGTGCCAGCAGCCGGGGATTTGCTGGCGATCAGCCCCAGCATTTT
CASSRGFAGDQPQHF
>TRBV30|.|.|12|TRBJ1-2
TGTGCCTGGAATCGGCACCGTTATGGCTACACCTTC
CAWNRHRYGYTF
>TRBV25-1|few|.|15|TRBJ2-2
TGTGCCAGCAGTGAAACAAGACAGAACACCGGGGAGCTGTTTTTT
CASSETRQNTGELFF
>TRBV21-1|.|.|15|TRBJ2-2
TGTGCCAGCAGCATGCGACAGGGGAAAGCCGGGGAGCTGTTTTTT
CASSMRQGKAGELFF
>TRBV9|.|TRBD1|16|TRBJ2-3
TGTGCCAGCAGCGTAGCGGGACAGCCGGAGGCAGATACGCAGTATTTT
CASSVAGQPEADTQYF
>TRBV10-3|.|TRBD2|17|TRBJ2-1
TGTGCCATCAGCACGAGGACTAGCGGGGTTAGATACAATGAGCAGTTCTTC
CAISTRTSGVRYNEQFF
>TRBV6-5|.|.|15|TRBJ2-7
TGTGCCAGCAGTTACTTTGGGGGAAGCTCCTACGAGCAGTACTTC
CASSYFGGSSYEQYF
>TRBV27|.|.|12|TRBJ2-3
TGTGCCAGCAGCTCCAGTGTCGATACGCAGTATTTT
CASSSSVDTQYF
>TRBV30|once|.|14|TRBJ2-7
TGTGCCTGGAGCGCTGGACTAATCGTCGTTGAGCAGTACTTC
CAWSAGLIVVEQYF
>TRBV5-6|.|.|15|TRBJ2-7
TGTGCCAGCAGCTTGGACGTACTTGGGGTCGAGGAGCAGTACTTC
CASSLDVLGVEEQYF
>TRBV2|.|TRBD1|15|TRBJ1-5
TGTGCCAGCACCTCCGGGACAGCCGGGAGTCAGCCCCAGCATTTT
CASTSGTAGSQPQHF
>TRBV7-8|.|.|15|TRBJ2-7
TGTGCCAGCAGCTTAATCTACCGGGTCAACTACGAGCAGTACTTC
CASSLIYRVNYEQYF
>TRBV27|.|TRBD2|18|TRBJ2-3
TGTGCCAGCAGTTTATTCGCACTAGCGGGACCTAGCACAGATACGCAGTATTTT
CASSLFALAGPSTDTQYF
>TRBV28|.|TRBD1|13|TRBJ2-3
TGTGCCAGCAGCGGGACAGTCACAGATACGCAGTATTTT
CASSGTVTDTQYF
>TRBV7-9|.|TRBD1|15|TRBJ2-2
TGTGCCAGCAGCTACCGACAGGGATGGACCGGGGAGCTGTTTTTT
CASSYRQGWTGELFF
>TRBV27|.|TRBD1|16|TRBJ2-3
TGTGCCAGCAGTAATACGGGACAGGGGGTCACAGATACGCAGTATTTT
CASSNTGQGVTDTQYF
>TRBV9|.|TRBD1|14|TRBJ1-2
TGTGCCAGCAGTCGGACAGGGGAATTCTATGGCTACACCTTC
CASSRTGEFYGYTF
>TRBV5-1|.|TRBD2|15|TRBJ2-7
TGCGCCAGCAGCCTAACTAGCGGGAGCTACTACGAGCAGTACTTC
CASSLTSGSYYEQYF
>TRBV2|.|TRBD2|15|TRBJ2-2
TGTGCCAGCACGGGACTAGCGGGGAACACCGGGGAGCTGTTTTTT
CASTGLAGNTGELFF
>TRBV4-1|few|.|16|TRBJ2-7
TGCGCCAGCAGCCACACCCAGGGGGAGCGGGCCTACGAGCAGTACTTC
CASSHTQGERAYEQYF
>TRBV20-1|.|.|11|TRBJ2-7
TGCAGCGGGACTTCTTTTTACGAGCAGTACTTC
CSGTSFYEQYF
>TRBV7-9|.|.|15|TRBJ1-1
TGTGCCAGCAGCTTAGCTGGCGGCATCGAGGGGCCCGTTCGTTTT
CASSLAGGIEGPVRF
>TRBV11-3|few|.|15|TRBJ2-2
TGTGCCAGCAGCTTCGGCAGGGACGGGACCGGGGAGCTGTTTTTT
CASSFGRDGTGELFF
>TRBV27|once|TRBD1|13|TRBJ2-7
TGTGCCAGCAGTGATGGACAGGCCAACGAGCAGTACTTC
CASSDGQANEQYF
>TRBV7-2|.|.|14|TRBJ1-2
TGTGCCAGCAGCTTAGGGTCGGGGGGCTATGGCTACACCTTC
CASSLGSGGYGYTF
>TRBV9|.|.|13|TRBJ2-3
TGTGCCAGCAGCGTAGTAAAGGCGGGTACGCAGTATTTT
CASSVVKAGTQYF
>TRBV30|.|TRBD2|20|TRBJ2-6
TGTGCCTGGAGTCCGGCCCCAGGGATAGCGGGAGGGTTGGGGGCCAACGTCCTGACTTTC
CAWSPAPGIAGGLGANVLTF
>TRBV29-1|.|.|13|TRBJ2-1
TGCAGCTCCGTGGGGAGATCGTACAATGAGCAGTTCTTC
CSSVGRSYNEQFF
>TRBV19|.|.|15|TRBJ2-7
TGTGCCAGTAGGTCAGCAGGGATCCCCTCCTACGAGCAGTACTTC
CASRSAGIPSYEQYF
>TRBV18|few|.|16|TRBJ2-1
TGTGCCAGCTCACCACGGGTAGCCTACTCCTACAATGAGCAGTTCTTC
CASSPRVAYSYNEQFF
>TRBV13|.|.|14|TRBJ2-5
TGTGCCAGCAGCCTCGGGAAGCTGTGGGAGACCCAGTACTTC
CASSLGKLWETQYF
>TRBV4-3|.|.|16|TRBJ1-4
TGCGCCAGCAGCCAAGGGACGGGGGCCCTAAATGAAAAACTGTTTTTT
CASSQGTGALNEKLFF
>TRBV25-1|.|.|14|TRBJ2-7
TGTGCCAGCAGTGTTGGAGGGGGGAACTACGAGCAGTACTTC
CASSVGGGNYEQYF
>TRBV27|few|.|14|TRBJ1-2
TGTGCCAGCAGTCCCTCCCAGGGCCACTATGGCTACACCTTC
CASSPSQGHYGYTF